One and the same sample provided the 12 T cell receptor beta chains below, sequenced in a study of shared clonotypes between healthy human individuals. Generated by immunoSEQ multiplex PCR, the TCRdb table keeps only in-frame clones and is missing some. The data contain 700,000 or so clones, approximately 79% of them seen just once; the ten biggest clones take up about 1.7%. The sequenced sample consisted of memory CD4+ T cells sorted from blood. Subset reported: CD45RA-negative fraction. The receptors were sampled from a woman aged 25-40 years in good health.

This clone was counted only a few times. The J gene is TRBJ1-4, the V gene TRBV19; 7 nucleotides match TRBD1. The CDR3 runs 14 residues. The J segment lost 3 bases and the V segment lost 3 bases, leaving 1 base of the junction unmatched. Germline V gene data show CDR1 as LNHDA and CDR2 as SQIVND (reference sequence). This CDR3 reads CASSMGQPNEKLFF. The CDR3 coding sequence is TGTGCCAGTAGTATGGGACAGCCTAATGAAAAACTGTTTTTT.

As for this clone: The same CDR3 also results from other DNA sequences found in this sample. J is TRBJ2-7 and V is TRBV5-1, with D possibly called TRBD1 or TRBD2 (5 bases each). CDR3 length equals 14 residues. Germline lookup yields CDR1 SGHRS and CDR2 YFSETQ. Trimming cost V 0 bases and J 4 bases, with 11 bases left between them. The CDR3 coding sequence is TGCGCCAGCAGCTTGGCTGGGGGTTCTTACGAGCAGTACTTC. Translation: CASSLAGGSYEQYF.

The table lists this clone with a few counts. CDR3 nucleotide sequence: TGTGCCAGCAGTATGCTGCGGGATCCCCAACAAAAACTGTTTTTT. This translates into CASSMLRDPQQKLFF. The V and J genes are TRBV28 and TRBJ1-4; D uncertain. Trimming took off 5 bases at V and 9 bases at J, with 19 bases between the two ends. The CDR3 is 15 residues long. Looked up from germline, CDR1 is MDHEN and CDR2 is SYDVKM.

This sequence joins TRBV5-5 and TRBJ2-7; D possibly uses TRBD1 or TRBD2 (6 bases each). The V end lost 4 bases, the J end lost 7 bases, and 21 bases lay between the germline ends. The CDR3 runs to 15 residues. CDR1 is SGHKS, CDR2 YYEKEE, per germline (reference sequence). The CDR3 region is CASSGGLAGPLEQYF. The CDR3 region has the DNA TGTGCCAGCAGCGGGGGGCTGGCGGGACCTTTAGAGCAGTACTTC. Variable domain in full (rest from reference TRBV5-5 and TRBJ2-7): DAGVTQSPTHLIKTRGQQVTLRCSPISGHKSVSWYQQVLGQGPQFIFQYYEKEERGRGNFPDRFSARQFPNYSSELNVNALLLGDSALYLCASSGGLAGPLEQYFGPGTRLTVT.

The rearrangement links TRBV7-8 to TRBJ2-7; D might be TRBD1 (6 bases). The CDR3 has 14 amino acids. Germline CDR1 and CDR2: SGHVS and FQNEAQ. The germline V and J ends were trimmed by 2 bases and 0 bases, with 8 bases remaining between them. Written as DNA, the CDR3 is TGTGCCAGCAGCTTACCGGGACACTCCTACGAGCAGTACTTC. Translation: CASSLPGHSYEQYF.

The rearrangement joins TRBV10-2 to TRBJ1-2; D remains ambiguous. Per the germline V gene, CDR1 is WSHSY and CDR2 is SAAADI. The CDR3 contains 14 residues. V lost 4 bases, J lost 8 bases, and 17 bases lay in between. CDR3 coding DNA: TGCGCCAGCAGTGTCCTGGCGGCCGGGGAAGGCTACACCTTC. Its translation is CASSVLAAGEGYTF.

This sequence joins TRBV5-1 and TRBJ1-2, with D possibly matching TRBD1 (5 bases). The CDR3 covers 13 residues. The V gene lost 4 bases and the J gene lost 8 bases, with 15 bases spanning the gap. Germline assignment: CDR1 SGHRS and CDR2 YFSETQ. The chain's CDR3 is CASSGGQDSGYTF. The CDR3 bases are TGCGCCAGCAGCGGTGGACAAGATTCGGGCTACACCTTC.

Only a few counts were recorded for this clone. The chain carries TRBV11-3 and TRBJ2-3; possible D gene TRBD2, 5 bases. V lost 5 bases to trimming and J lost 0 bases, with 9 bases between them. CDR1 and CDR2 from the germline V gene are SGHNT and YENEEA. The CDR3 runs to 14 residues. The DNA of the CDR3 is TGTGCCAGCAGCCACGGGAAAAGCACAGATACGCAGTATTTT. Encoded protein: CASSHGKSTDTQYF.

The V gene is TRBV4-2, the J gene TRBJ1-2; D is perhaps TRBD1 (6 bases). CDR1 LGHNA and CDR2 YNFKEQ come from the germline V gene. The CDR3 spans 15 residues. The V and J ends lost 0 bases and 8 bases respectively, with 16 bases between them. In DNA form, the CDR3 reads TGTGCCAGCAGCCAAGATCGCAGGGGCTCCATCGGCTACACCTTC. Its translation: CASSQDRRGSIGYTF.

Notes on this clone: This CDR3 is also generated by other DNA sequences in the sample. The V call is TRBV11-2, the J call TRBJ2-6; D remains unclear. Per the germline V gene, CDR1 is SGHAT and CDR2 is FQNNGV. The V gene lost 6 bases and the J gene lost 4 bases, with 10 bases spanning the gap. The CDR3 runs to 14 residues. CDR3 sequence reads: CASSFGSGANVLTF. CDR3 sequence (DNA): TGTGCCAGCAGTTTCGGAAGCGGGGCCAACGTCCTGACTTTC.

This chain joins TRBV11-2 and TRBJ2-7, with 8 bases lining up with TRBD1. The V and J ends lost 7 bases and 5 bases, in that order; junction bases with no gene match: 13. This CDR3 region has 15 residues. CDR1 is SGHAT and CDR2 is FQNNGV in the germline V gene. The CDR3 sequence is CASTPRGRLVDEQYF. The CDR3 bases are TGTGCCAGCACCCCCAGGGGGCGCCTCGTCGACGAGCAGTACTTC. Complete variable domain (other parts from reference TRBV11-2 and TRBJ2-7): EAGVAQSPRYKIIEKRQSVAFWCNPISGHATLYWYQQILGQGPKLLIQFQNNGVVDDSQLPKDRFSAERLKGVDSTLKIQPAKLEDSAVYLCASTPRGRLVDEQYFGPGTRLTVT.

V usage is TRBV7-9 and J usage is TRBJ2-7, with 7 bases fitting TRBD1. The CDR3 has 14 amino acids. CDR1 is SEHNR and CDR2 is FQNEAQ in the germline V gene (reference sequence). After removal of 2 bases from V and 6 bases from J, the junction contained 7 bases not matched to a gene. CDR3 loop: CASSLSGQVSEQYF. In nucleotides, the CDR3 is TGTGCCAGCAGCTTATCTGGACAGGTGAGCGAGCAGTACTTC.